The text below deals with one TCR beta chain. Sequencing was performed with immunoSEQ multiplex PCR; in TCRdb, only in-frame clones are kept and a portion is missing. This sample has roughly 26,000 clones; 80% to 95% occur once, and the top ten carry 2.8%. The data derive from a study of blood T cell repertoires in COVID-19. Study details: Specimens from acute and convalescent COVID-19 originated in the United States, Italy and Spain. Sources were T cells, B-cell-depleted T cells, or PBMCs; the material itself was cDNA or gDNA.

CDR1 and CDR2 (germline): SGHDT, YYEEEE. The CDR3 is 15 residues long. V was shortened by 0 bases and J by 6 bases, with 13 bases between the two germline ends. This receptor was identified in a human donor in a cohort sampled during active COVID-19. The chain combines TRBV5-6 with TRBJ2-1; perhaps TRBD2 as D (7 bases). The sequencing input was peripheral blood. CDR3 DNA sequence: TGTGCCAGCAGCTTGGCGGGGGGCCTATCCAATGAGCAGTTCTTC. Its translation: CASSLAGGLSNEQFF. Combining the CDR3 with reference TRBV5-6 and TRBJ2-1 gives the whole variable domain DAGVTQSPTHLIKTRGQQVTLRCSPKSGHDTVSWYQQALGQGPQFIFQYYEEEERQRGNFPDRFSGHQFPNYSSELNVNALLLGDSALYLCASSLAGGLSNEQFFGPGTRLTVL.